What follows are 24 T cell receptor beta chains derived from one specimen sequenced in a study of lung T cells in sarcoidosis with Löfgren's syndrome. TCRdb called the reads again in MiXCR, with one record for every CDR3 protein. The data show roughly 2,600 distinct CDR3 sequences, roughly 27% seen once. Source material: CD4+ T cells from bronchoalveolar lavage. The receptors stem from a human donor with sarcoidosis (Löfgren's syndrome or another form), or a control subject (not recorded which).

The V and J genes are TRBV28 and TRBJ1-1; 8 bases line up with TRBD1. V gave up 1 base and J gave up 6 bases; unmatched junction bases: 7. Per the germline V gene, CDR1 is MDHEN and CDR2 is SYDVKM. The CDR3 has 15 amino acids. This CDR3 is CASSLSTGGVAEAFF. DNA for the CDR3: TGTGCCAGCAGTTTATCTACAGGGGGAGTAGCTGAAGCTTTCTTT.

The CDR3 nucleotides read TGCAGCGTTGACAGGGAAGCAGATACGCAGTATTTT. Translation gives CSVDREADTQYF. The V call is TRBV29-1, the J call TRBJ2-3, with D maybe TRBD1 (5 bases). The length of the CDR3 is 12 residues. V was cut by 3 bases and J by 4 bases, with 8 bases left in between. The germline CDR1 and CDR2 sequences are SQVTM and ANQGSEA.

This chain links TRBV11-3 with TRBJ2-2; D is unclear. V gave up 5 bases and J gave up 6 bases, with 13 bases separating them. The CDR3 is 14 residues long. From germline, CDR1 is SGHNT and CDR2 YENEEA. The CDR3 bases are TGTGCCAGCAGCCCCGGGCCGGCGGCCGGGGAGCTGTTTTTT. This encodes CASSPGPAAGELFF. Variable domain in full (rest from reference TRBV11-3 and TRBJ2-2): EAGVVQSPRYKIIEKKQPVAFWCNPISGHNTLYWYLQNLGQGPELLIRYENEEAVDDSQLPKDRFSAERLKGVDSTLKIQPAELGDSAVYLCASSPGPAAGELFFGEGSRLTVL.

This clonotype counts as medium-sized (0.01 to 0.1%). The rearrangement uses TRBV3-1 and TRBJ2-5; D gene ambiguous. Looked up from germline, CDR1 is LGHDT and CDR2 is YNNKEL (reference sequence). Trimming took 8 bases from V and 3 from J, leaving 4 bases between them. This CDR3 has 10 amino acids. CDR3 protein: CASGEETQYF. CDR3 DNA sequence: TGTGCCAGCGGGGAAGAGACCCAGTACTTC.

This clonotype qualifies as medium-sized. The rearrangement links TRBV15 to TRBJ1-1; D gene uncertain. The CDR3 is 13 residues long. V was pared by 0 bases and J by 6 bases, with 8 bases between. The germline V gene encodes CDR1 LNHNV and CDR2 YYDKDF (reference sequence). The CDR3 nucleotides read TGTGCCACCAGCAGAGAGGCGAGGGCTGAAGCTTTCTTT. This translates into CATSREARAEAFF.

This clonotype is termed medium-sized. This rearrangement joins TRBV20-1 to TRBJ2-5, with D perhaps TRBD1 (6 bases). The CDR3 runs 15 residues. Germline CDR1 and CDR2: DFQATT and SNEGSKA (reference sequence). V was clipped by 2 bases and J by 5 bases, with 18 bases between them. CDR3 amino acids: CSARLLQGSWETQYF. In DNA form, the CDR3 reads TGCAGTGCTAGACTCTTACAGGGATCCTGGGAGACCCAGTACTTC.

In regard to this clonotype: A much larger clone lies a single base off, so this may be a read error. The chain recombines TRBV11-2 with TRBJ2-2; D gene uncertain. There are 14 residues in the CDR3. Germline assignment: CDR1 SGHAT and CDR2 FQNNGV. V shed 5 bases and J shed 11 bases, with 18 bases lying between them. As DNA, the CDR3 is TGTGCCAGCAGCCCCCTTAGCAGGTGGGGTGAGCTGTTTTTT. Translated, it gives CASSPLSRWGELFF.

As to this clonotype: The germline gene is not matched at one end of the junction; a read error may be the cause. The gene calls are TRBV14 and TRBJ2-7, with D perhaps matching TRBD1 (7 bases). The CDR3 has 15 residues. Germline V CDR1 and CDR2: SGHDN, FVKESK. CDR3 nucleotide sequence: TGTGCCAACAGCCAAGGGGGGACAGCACCCTACGAGCAGTACTTC. It specifies CANSQGGTAPYEQYF.

Of note for this clonotype: A much larger clone is a single base away; this may be a read error. V gene TRBV25-1 combines with J gene TRBJ1-3, with a tentative D call TRBD1 (6 bases). This CDR3 is 15 amino acids long. Germline V gene data show CDR1 as MGHDK and CDR2 as SYGVNS. In nucleotides, the CDR3 is TGTGCCAGCAGACCTCAGGGGACGGCTGGAGACACCATATATTTT. It encodes CASRPQGTAGDTIYF.

As for this clonotype: A much bigger clone sits one base away, suggesting this may be a read error. This chain uses TRBV24-1 with TRBJ2-3; D tentatively reads TRBD1 or TRBD2 (5 bases each). V was trimmed by 11 bases and J by 3 bases, leaving 11 bases between them. The CDR3 consists of 12 residues. Germline V gives CDR1 KGHDR, CDR2 SFDVKD. CDR3: CAIGADTDTQYF. The CDR3 nucleotides read TGTGCCATCGGGGCAGATACAGATACGCAGTATTTT.

The chain carries TRBV20-1 and TRBJ1-2; D is ambiguous. Trimming shortened V by 5 bases and J by 3 bases, and 7 bases separated the two germline ends. Germline V gene sequence: CDR1 DFQATT, CDR2 SNEGSKA (reference sequence). This CDR3 has 11 amino acids. The CDR3 DNA sequence: TGCAGTGCTCCAGACGACTATGGCTACACCTTC. Translated: CSAPDDYGYTF.

A few counts support this clonotype. The chain carries TRBV12-3 or TRBV12-4 and TRBJ2-7; possibly TRBD2 for D (6 bases). The CDR3 sequence is 13 residues long. The V gene lost 7 bases and the J gene lost 1 base, with 11 bases spanning the gap. CDR3 sequence: CASTLASSYEQYF. The CDR3 nucleotides are TGTGCCAGCACTCTAGCGAGTTCCTACGAGCAGTACTTC.

This clonotype has a count of ten or more. J is TRBJ1-1 and V is TRBV29-1; 12 bases are a match to TRBD1. V trimming: 4 bases; J trimming: 10 bases; junction bases outside the gene matches: 4. The CDR3 is 12 residues long. Germline-derived CDR1 and CDR2 are SQVTM and ANQGSEA. The CDR3 here is CSVGGQGAAAFF. CDR3 bases: TGCAGCGTTGGGGGACAGGGGGCCGCAGCTTTCTTT.

This clonotype was recorded many times. The rearrangement joins TRBV5-4 to TRBJ2-7, with D maybe TRBD2 (6 bases). Trimming removed 4 bases at V and 3 bases at J, with 11 bases between. There are 13 residues in the CDR3. Germline V lookup: CDR1 SGHNT, CDR2 YYREEE (reference sequence). The CDR3 is CASSLTSSYEQYF. The DNA of the CDR3 is TGTGCCAGCAGCCTTACTAGCAGCTACGAGCAGTACTTC. Based on the CDR3 plus reference TRBV5-4 and TRBJ2-7, the full variable domain is ETGVTQSPTHLIKTRGQQVTLRCSSQSGHNTVSWYQQALGQGPQFIFQYYREEENGRGNFPPRFSGLQFPNYSSELNVNALELDDSALYLCASSLTSSYEQYFGPGTRLTVT.

V is TRBV13 and J is TRBJ2-4, with 12 positions matching TRBD1. The germline V gene encodes CDR1 PRHDT and CDR2 FYEKMQ (reference sequence). The trim removed 3 bases at V and 15 bases at J, leaving 3 bases unmatched. CDR3 length: 12 amino acids. The CDR3 loop is CASSLGQGAPYF. Written as DNA, the CDR3 is TGTGCCAGCAGCTTGGGACAGGGGGCACCGTACTTC.

This clonotype qualifies as medium-sized (0.01 to 0.1%). The V call is TRBV2, the J call TRBJ2-5; 10 positions agree with TRBD2. The CDR3 is 14 residues long. V lost 3 bases, J lost 4 bases, and 2 bases stayed unmatched. Germline lookup yields CDR1 SNHLY and CDR2 FYNNEI. The CDR3, as DNA: TGTGCCAGCAGTGAGGCTAGCGGGAGAGAGACCCAGTACTTC. Encoded protein: CASSEASGRETQYF.

In its sample, this clonotype is medium-sized. The chain couples TRBV7-2 to TRBJ2-5; TRBD2 is a possible D gene (5 bases). The CDR3 is 14 residues long. Trimming pared 5 bases from V and 1 base from J, leaving 11 bases between. Germline V gives CDR1 SGHTA, CDR2 FQGNSA. CDR3 sequence: CASSPARAQETQYF. For the CDR3, the DNA is TGTGCCAGCAGCCCGGCGAGGGCCCAAGAGACCCAGTACTTC.

In its sample, this clonotype is medium-sized. The chain has TRBV18 and TRBJ2-1; 10 bases align to TRBD2. The trim removed 3 bases at V and 4 bases at J, leaving 3 bases unmatched. The CDR3 covers 15 residues. Per germline, CDR1 KGHSH and CDR2 LQKENI. This chain's CDR3 is CASSPLTSGYNEQFF. As DNA, the CDR3 is TGTGCCAGCTCACCGCTGACTAGCGGGTACAATGAGCAGTTCTTC. The full variable domain, its missing parts supplied by reference TRBV18 and TRBJ2-1, is NAGVMQNPRHLVRRRGQEARLRCSPMKGHSHVYWYRQLPEEGLKFMVYLQKENIIDESGMPKERFSAEFPKEGPSILRIQQVVRGDSAAYFCASSPLTSGYNEQFFGPGTRLTVL.

By sample share, this clonotype is medium-sized. This likely comes from a read error, as the CDR3 has no conserved phenylalanine or tryptophan at its end. The chain has TRBV20-1 and TRBJ1-1; 10 bases align to TRBD1. Germline trimming cut 3 bases from V and 1 base from J; bases unmatched to any gene: 2. The germline V gene has CDR1 DFQATT and CDR2 SNEGSKA (reference sequence). The CDR3 is made up of 14 amino acids. CDR3 in DNA: TGCAGTGCTAGGAGACAGGGGGCGAACACTGAAGCTTTCCTT. This codes for CSARRQGANTEAFL.

This clonotype has just one count. The CDR3 loop reads CSAGAGLGHGGVPFF. CDR3 sequence (DNA): TGCAGTGCTGGAGCGGGCCTAGGGCATGGCGGCGTACCGTTCTTT. The chain is built from TRBV20-1 and TRBJ1-1; D is undetermined. Germline V gives CDR1 DFQATT, CDR2 SNEGSKA (reference sequence). With 5 bases removed from V and 14 bases from J, the gap between germline ends came to 30 bases. The CDR3 loop spans 15 amino acids.

Worth noting for this clonotype: An end of the junction differs from the germline gene, which may be a read error. V usage is TRBV3-1 and J usage is TRBJ2-2; D is possibly TRBD2 (6 bases). Germline lookup yields CDR1 LGHDT and CDR2 YNNKEL (reference sequence). There are 15 residues in the CDR3. This CDR3 is CASSQGGSRTGELLF. CDR3 nucleotides: TGTGCCAGCAGCCAGGGGGGATCACGCACCGGGGAGCTGCTTTTT.

V is TRBV20-1 and J is TRBJ2-7; 10 bases are a match to TRBD2. The CDR3 consists of 16 residues. Looked up from germline, CDR1 is DFQATT and CDR2 is SNEGSKA (reference sequence). V lost 1 base, J lost 2 bases, and 8 bases stayed unmatched. The CDR3 here is CSARGALAGNPYEQYF. The CDR3 DNA sequence: TGCAGTGCTAGAGGCGCACTAGCGGGGAATCCCTACGAGCAGTACTTC.

A word on this clonotype: This is likely a read error, given that the CDR3 carries no conserved phenylalanine or tryptophan at its end. The V gene is TRBV2, the J gene TRBJ2-5; 7 positions match TRBD2. The CDR3 extends over 13 amino acids. Unmatched junction bases numbered 8, after V lost 4 bases and J lost 9 bases. Germline V gene data show CDR1 as SNHLY and CDR2 as FYNNEI. DNA for the CDR3: TGTGCCAGCAGTGGAGGCGGGGGTCAGGCCCAGTACTCC. Amino acid sequence: CASSGGGGQAQYS.

This clonotype is medium-sized within its sample. The rearrangement uses TRBV2 and TRBJ2-5, with 8 bases aligning to TRBD2. The CDR3 extends over 13 amino acids. Germline-derived CDR1 and CDR2 are SNHLY and FYNNEI. V was pared by 8 bases and J by 4 bases, with 6 bases of the junction left unmatched. The CDR3 coding sequence is TGTGCCAGCTCCTATGCGGGGGGAGAGACCCAGTACTTC. Its protein is CASSYAGGETQYF.